A single sample gave rise to the 27 T cell receptor beta chains below, sequenced in a study of blood T cell repertoires in COVID-19. The method was immunoSEQ multiplex PCR; TCRdb's version includes in-frame clones alone and lacks a portion of them. This table has about 220,000 clones, roughly 75% appearing once. The sequenced sample consisted of peripheral blood. The receptors here all came from a woman aged 70 to 79 with acute or convalescent COVID-19.

The gene calls are TRBV30 and TRBJ2-2; 15 nucleotides match TRBD2. CDR1 and CDR2 (germline): GTSNPN, SVGIG (reference sequence). V was clipped by 3 bases and J by 1 base; unmatched bases: 9. There are 19 residues in the CDR3. CDR3 sequence: CAWSGLAGGKDKNTGELFF. The CDR3 DNA follows: TGTGCCTGGAGCGGACTAGCGGGGGGGAAAGATAAGAACACCGGGGAGCTGTTTTTT. The full variable domain, its missing parts supplied by reference TRBV30 and TRBJ2-2, is SQTIHQWPATLVQPVGSPLSLECTVEGTSNPNLYWYRQAAGRGLQLLFYSVGIGQISSEVPQNLSASRPQDRQFILSSKKLLLSDSGFYLCAWSGLAGGKDKNTGELFFGEGSRLTVL.

The chain combines TRBV5-1 with TRBJ1-1; maybe TRBD1 (5 bases). The CDR3 is 16 amino acids. Germline V lookup: CDR1 SGHRS, CDR2 YFSETQ. The ends were cut back, 0 bases at V and 0 bases at J, with 12 bases in the middle. CDR3 DNA sequence: TGCGCCAGCAGCTTGGGCTTTTGGGGCGTGAACACTGAAGCTTTCTTT. As protein: CASSLGFWGVNTEAFF.

The gene calls are TRBV23-1 and TRBJ2-7; D might be TRBD1 (8 bases). TRBV23-1 is an open reading frame whose function is uncertain. The CDR3 contains 20 residues. V was trimmed by 4 bases and J by 0 bases, leaving 28 bases between them. The CDR3 here is CASSRPGGQGMLRASYEQYV. The CDR3, as DNA: TGCGCCAGCAGTCGACCGGGAGGACAGGGAATGCTAAGAGCCTCCTACGAGCAGTACGTC.

This clone was detected only a few times. The chain links TRBV5-1 to TRBJ2-2; perhaps TRBD1 as D (5 bases). CDR3 length: 15 amino acids. V was shortened by 2 bases and J by 4 bases, with 12 bases between the two germline ends. In germline, CDR1 is SGHRS, CDR2 YFSETQ. The CDR3 here is CASSFRGQRTGELFF. In nucleotides, the CDR3 is TGCGCCAGCAGCTTCCGAGGACAACGCACCGGGGAGCTGTTTTTT.

CDR3 in amino acids: CASSAGTGVDGYTF. The CDR3 coding sequence is TGTGCCAGCAGCGCCGGGACAGGGGTAGATGGCTACACCTTC. The V call is TRBV9, the J call TRBJ1-2, with TRBD1 identical over 10 bases. Trimming at V came to 3 bases and at J to 6 bases, leaving 5 bases not matched to a gene. The CDR3 contains 14 residues. Germline CDR1 is SGDLS and CDR2 is YYNGEE.

The count of this clone is one. The V gene is TRBV5-1, the J gene TRBJ2-7; 9 nucleotides match TRBD2. After removal of 1 base from V and 7 bases from J, the junction contained 12 bases not matched to a gene. Germline assignment: CDR1 SGHRS and CDR2 YFSETQ. The CDR3 has 16 amino acids. The CDR3 region has the DNA TGCGCCAGCAGCTTGAATCTGCGGGGGGGGTCCACGGAGCAGTACTTC. It translates to CASSLNLRGGSTEQYF.

The chain's CDR3 is CASSLALTGGRNEQFF. CDR3 nucleotide sequence: TGTGCCAGCAGCTTAGCGCTTACGGGGGGCCGAAATGAGCAGTTCTTC. The J gene is TRBJ2-1, the V gene TRBV7-9; perhaps TRBD2 as D (7 bases). The ends were cut back, 0 bases at V and 7 bases at J, with 16 bases in the middle. The CDR3 runs 16 residues. CDR1 and CDR2 from the germline V gene are SEHNR and FQNEAQ (reference sequence).

The chain recombines TRBV5-5 with TRBJ2-3, with TRBD1 matching 10 bases. CDR1 is SGHKS, CDR2 YYEKEE, per germline (reference sequence). The J segment lost 5 bases and the V segment lost 1 base, leaving 7 bases of the junction unmatched. CDR3 length: 16 residues. CDR3 DNA: TGTGCCAGCAGCTTGATATCCGGGACAGGGGAAGATACGCAGTATTTT. This codes for CASSLISGTGEDTQYF.

CDR3 sequence reads: CASSLSAGQGESDTQYF. Here the CDR3 DNA reads TGTGCCAGCAGCTTATCCGCTGGACAGGGGGAATCAGATACGCAGTATTTT. The chain links TRBV7-3 to TRBJ2-3, with 10 bases fitting TRBD1. The germline gives CDR1 SGHTA, CDR2 FQGTGA. J gave up 4 bases and V 2 bases, and 9 bases lay outside the gene matches. The CDR3 spans 17 residues.

J is TRBJ1-4 and V is TRBV5-1, with TRBD1 identical over 8 bases. Unmatched junction bases numbered 12, after V lost 2 bases and J lost 3 bases. Germline V lookup: CDR1 SGHRS, CDR2 YFSETQ. CDR3 size: 18 residues. In DNA form, the CDR3 reads TGCGCCAGCAGCTTTAATGTCAGGGGGCAAGGGGCTAATGAAAAACTGTTTTTT. Translating it yields CASSFNVRGQGANEKLFF.

The rearrangement links TRBV19 to TRBJ2-2, with 9 bases aligning to TRBD1. After removal of 0 bases from V and 1 base from J, the junction contained 6 bases not matched to a gene. The CDR3 consists of 18 residues. Germline CDR1 LNHDA, CDR2 SQIVND (reference sequence). CDR3 protein: CASSIDAPGQGNTGELFF. CDR3 nucleotide sequence: TGTGCCAGTAGTATAGATGCGCCGGGACAGGGGAACACCGGGGAGCTGTTTTTT.

The chain recombines TRBV6-1 with TRBJ2-5; 9 bases are shared with TRBD2. In germline, CDR1 is MNHNS, CDR2 SASEGT. The junction had 14 bases not matched to a gene; V was cut back by 4 bases and J by 5 bases. This CDR3 region has 17 residues. In DNA form, the CDR3 reads TGTGCCAGCAGTGGGGGCGTGGGACTAGCCCCACGGGAGACCCAGTACTTC. As protein: CASSGGVGLAPRETQYF.

V is TRBV7-8 and J is TRBJ1-5; no reliable D call. The germline V gene encodes CDR1 SGHVS and CDR2 FQNEAQ. The CDR3 sequence is 14 residues long. Trimming stripped 5 bases from V and 3 bases from J, with 11 bases between. The CDR3 region is CASSPDGFNQPQHF. CDR3 sequence (DNA): TGTGCCAGCAGCCCCGACGGGTTCAATCAGCCCCAGCATTTT.

The chain uses TRBV10-3 and TRBJ1-5; possible D gene TRBD1, 6 bases. The V gene's germline CDR1 is ENHRY and CDR2 SYGVKD. This CDR3 comprises 15 residues. Trimming left V 2 bases short and J 3 bases short, with 11 bases between. This CDR3 is CAISEKAGANQPQHF. The CDR3 DNA sequence: TGTGCCATCAGTGAGAAGGCAGGGGCCAATCAGCCCCAGCATTTT.

This clone showed up just once. The V gene is TRBV14, the J gene TRBJ2-1; TRBD2 is a possible D gene (6 bases). Trimming shortened V by 2 bases and J by 3 bases, and 23 bases separated the two germline ends. The germline V gene encodes CDR1 SGHDN and CDR2 FVKESK. The CDR3 length is 19 residues. Here the CDR3 reads CASSQRGTTSSTFYNEQFF. DNA for the CDR3: TGTGCCAGCAGCCAAAGGGGAACGACTAGTTCGACGTTCTACAATGAGCAGTTCTTC.

The J gene is TRBJ2-2, the V gene TRBV27, with TRBD2 identical over 7 bases. Germline V gene lookup returns CDR1 MNHEY and CDR2 SMNVEV (reference sequence). The CDR3 is 14 amino acids. The junction had 7 bases not matched to a gene; V was cut back by 8 bases and J by 4 bases. The CDR3 spells CASRWGGLTGELFF. The CDR3 nucleotides are TGTGCCAGCCGGTGGGGAGGGCTCACCGGGGAGCTGTTTTTT.

The rearrangement links TRBV5-6 to TRBJ2-5; 9 bases are a match to TRBD1. This CDR3 contains 15 residues. V trimming: 4 bases; J trimming: 4 bases; junction bases outside the gene matches: 8. Germline assignment: CDR1 SGHDT and CDR2 YYEEEE. This CDR3 is CASSPRDRAVETQYF. For the CDR3, the DNA is TGTGCCAGCAGCCCTAGGGACAGGGCGGTAGAGACCCAGTACTTC.

This clone showed up just a few times. The genes are TRBV30 and TRBJ1-5; perhaps TRBD1 as D (5 bases). The CDR3 loop spans 14 amino acids. From germline, CDR1 is GTSNPN and CDR2 SVGIG (reference sequence). V was shortened by 0 bases and J by 8 bases, with 14 bases between the two germline ends. This chain's CDR3 is CAWSVLAGGKPQHF. CDR3 in DNA: TGTGCCTGGAGTGTGCTCGCGGGGGGGAAGCCCCAGCATTTT.

The gene calls are TRBV27 and TRBJ1-6; D is perhaps TRBD1 (5 bases). This CDR3 contains 14 residues. Between the trimmed V and J ends, which lost 0 bases and 10 bases, there was a span of 10 bases. Germline values: CDR1 MNHEY, CDR2 SMNVEV (reference sequence). The CDR3 sequence: CASSLSGAPSPLHF. The CDR3 DNA follows: TGTGCCAGCAGTTTATCAGGGGCTCCATCACCCCTCCACTTT.

This chain connects TRBV18 to TRBJ1-2; D possibly corresponds to TRBD1 (5 bases). V was shortened by 0 bases and J by 0 bases, with 11 bases between the two germline ends. The CDR3 is made up of 16 amino acids. Germline V gene sequence: CDR1 KGHSH, CDR2 LQKENI. The CDR3 loop reads CASSPPLAGSNYGYTF. The CDR3 DNA is TGTGCCAGCTCACCACCCTTGGCAGGGTCTAACTATGGCTACACCTTC.

This chain links TRBV2 with TRBJ2-7; D not resolved. In germline, CDR1 is SNHLY, CDR2 FYNNEI. Between the trimmed V and J ends, which lost 2 bases and 2 bases, there was a span of 7 bases. CDR3 length equals 13 residues. The CDR3 DNA is TGTGCCAGCAGTGAAACCCAGACCTACGAGCAGTACGTC. Amino acid sequence: CASSETQTYEQYV.

The rearrangement uses TRBV24-1 and TRBJ2-1; maybe TRBD1 (6 bases). V was trimmed by 4 bases and J by 6 bases, leaving 12 bases between them. CDR3 length: 14 residues. In germline, CDR1 is KGHDR, CDR2 SFDVKD. CDR3: CATSDPGRGNEQFF. The DNA of the CDR3 is TGTGCCACCAGTGACCCTGGCAGGGGCAATGAGCAGTTCTTC.

V is TRBV6-1 and J is TRBJ1-4; D possibly corresponds to TRBD1 (5 bases). CDR1 MNHNS and CDR2 SASEGT come from the germline V gene. The length of the CDR3 is 12 residues. Trimming took 1 base from V and 12 from J, leaving 9 bases between them. The CDR3 DNA reads as TGTGCCAGCAGTGAAGTTCCGGGGGAACTGTTTTTT. The encoded protein is CASSEVPGELFF.

The J gene is TRBJ1-2, the V gene TRBV6-5, with D maybe TRBD1 (5 bases). Germline values: CDR1 MNHEY, CDR2 SVGAGI. The CDR3 extends over 14 amino acids. V lost 2 bases and J lost 7, with 14 bases in between. The CDR3 region is CASSYRGYSGGYTF. The CDR3 DNA reads as TGTGCCAGCAGTTACCGGGGGTACTCAGGTGGCTACACCTTC.

The rearrangement joins TRBV3-1 (or the pseudogene TRBV3-2) to TRBJ1-1; TRBD1 might be the D (6 bases). Trimming removed 6 bases from V and 4 bases from J, with 12 bases in between. CDR3 length: 13 amino acids. Germline V gene data show CDR1 as LGHDT and CDR2 as YNNKEL (reference sequence). The CDR3 loop reads CASSLTGTTEAFF. CDR3 DNA sequence: TGTGCCAGCAGTCTTACAGGGACCACTGAAGCTTTCTTT.

This sequence joins TRBV7-9 and TRBJ2-2; D might be TRBD2 (6 bases). Trimming took 8 bases from V and 3 from J, leaving 10 bases between them. Germline loops: CDR1 SEHNR, CDR2 FQNEAQ (reference sequence). CDR3 length: 13 amino acids. The CDR3 loop reads CASRRVDTGELFF. DNA for the CDR3: TGTGCCAGCCGGAGGGTTGACACCGGGGAGCTGTTTTTT. The full variable domain, with the rest looked up from reference TRBV7-9 and TRBJ2-2, is DTGVSQNPRHKITKRGQNVTFRCDPISEHNRLYWYRQTLGQGPEFLTYFQNEAQLEKSRLLSDRFSAERPKGSFSTLEIQRTEQGDSAMYLCASRRVDTGELFFGEGSRLTVL.

The chain uses TRBV2 and TRBJ1-2; a weak D match, TRBD1 (5 bases). The CDR3 covers 13 residues. Germline V gives CDR1 SNHLY, CDR2 FYNNEI. V was trimmed by 6 bases and J by 5 bases, leaving 13 bases between them. In DNA form, the CDR3 reads TGTGCCAGCAGCGGGGGACCGGGGTATGGCTACACCTTC. Protein product: CASSGGPGYGYTF.